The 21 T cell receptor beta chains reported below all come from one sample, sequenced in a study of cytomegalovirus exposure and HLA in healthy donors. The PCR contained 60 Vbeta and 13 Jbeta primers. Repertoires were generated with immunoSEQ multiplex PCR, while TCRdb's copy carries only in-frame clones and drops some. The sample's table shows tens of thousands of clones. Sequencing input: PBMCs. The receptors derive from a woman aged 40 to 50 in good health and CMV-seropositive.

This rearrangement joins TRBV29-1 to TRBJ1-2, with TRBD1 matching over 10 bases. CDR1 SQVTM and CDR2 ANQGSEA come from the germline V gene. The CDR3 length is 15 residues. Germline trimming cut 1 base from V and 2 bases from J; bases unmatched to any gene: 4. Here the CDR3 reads CSVEVRDRGNYGYTF. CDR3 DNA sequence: TGCAGCGTTGAAGTTCGGGACAGGGGAAACTATGGCTACACCTTC. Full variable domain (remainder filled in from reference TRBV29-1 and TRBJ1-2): SAVISQKPSRDICQRGTSLTIQCQVDSQVTMMFWYRQQPGQSLTLIATANQGSEATYESGFVIDKFPISRPNLTFSTLTVSNMSPEDSSIYLCSVEVRDRGNYGYTFGSGTRLTVV.

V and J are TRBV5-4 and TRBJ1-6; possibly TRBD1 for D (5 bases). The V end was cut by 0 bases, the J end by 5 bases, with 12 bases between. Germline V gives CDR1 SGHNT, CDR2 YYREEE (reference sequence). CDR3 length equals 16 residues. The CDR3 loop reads CASSLDSGTNNSPLHF. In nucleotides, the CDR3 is TGTGCCAGCAGCTTGGATAGCGGGACCAATAATTCACCCCTCCACTTT.

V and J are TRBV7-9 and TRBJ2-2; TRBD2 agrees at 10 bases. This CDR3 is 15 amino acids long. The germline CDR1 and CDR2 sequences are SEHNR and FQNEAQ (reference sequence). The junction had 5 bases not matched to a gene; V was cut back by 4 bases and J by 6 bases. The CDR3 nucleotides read TGTGCCAGCAGCTCCCTAGCGGGAGCTCCCGGGGAGCTGTTTTTT. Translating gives CASSSLAGAPGELFF.

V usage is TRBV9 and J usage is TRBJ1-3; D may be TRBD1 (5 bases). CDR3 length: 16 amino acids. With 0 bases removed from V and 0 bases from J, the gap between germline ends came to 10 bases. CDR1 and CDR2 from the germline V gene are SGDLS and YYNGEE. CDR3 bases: TGTGCCAGCAGCGTAGGGAGGGACTACTCTGGAAACACCATATATTTT. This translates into CASSVGRDYSGNTIYF.

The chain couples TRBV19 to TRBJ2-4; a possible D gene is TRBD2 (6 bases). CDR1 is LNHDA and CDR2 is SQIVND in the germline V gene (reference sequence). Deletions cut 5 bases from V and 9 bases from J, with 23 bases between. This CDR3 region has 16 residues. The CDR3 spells CASSLSLEERAGIQYF. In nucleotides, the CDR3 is TGTGCCAGTAGTCTATCCTTGGAGGAGCGGGCCGGCATTCAGTACTTC. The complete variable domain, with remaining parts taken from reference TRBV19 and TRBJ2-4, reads DGGITQSPKYLFRKEGQNVTLSCEQNLNHDAMYWYRQDPGQGLRLIYYSQIVNDFQKGDIAEGYSVSREKKESFPLTVTSAQKNPTAFYLCASSLSLEERAGIQYFGAGTRLSVL.

CDR3 coding DNA: TGCGCCAGCAGTCCACAGGGGGCGCAGGGCTACACCTTC. This codes for CASSPQGAQGYTF. The chain combines TRBV5-1 with TRBJ1-2, with TRBD1 matching 9 bases. The germline CDR1 and CDR2 sequences are SGHRS and YFSETQ. V shed 5 bases and J 8 bases; nucleotides not matched to a gene: 7. This CDR3 spans 13 amino acids.

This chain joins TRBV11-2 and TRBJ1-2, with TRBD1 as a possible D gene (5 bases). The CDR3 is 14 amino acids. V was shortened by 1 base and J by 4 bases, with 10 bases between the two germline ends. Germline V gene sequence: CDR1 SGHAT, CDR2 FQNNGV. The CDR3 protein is CASSLGGTSYGYTF. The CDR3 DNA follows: TGTGCCAGCAGCTTAGGGGGGACTAGCTATGGCTACACCTTC.

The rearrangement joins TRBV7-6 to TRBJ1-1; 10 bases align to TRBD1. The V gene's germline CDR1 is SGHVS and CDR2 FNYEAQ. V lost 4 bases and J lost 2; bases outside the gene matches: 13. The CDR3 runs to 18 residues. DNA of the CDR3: TGTGCCAGCAGCTCCTTAACCCGGGACAGGGGAGGTAACACTGAAGCTTTCTTT. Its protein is CASSSLTRDRGGNTEAFF.

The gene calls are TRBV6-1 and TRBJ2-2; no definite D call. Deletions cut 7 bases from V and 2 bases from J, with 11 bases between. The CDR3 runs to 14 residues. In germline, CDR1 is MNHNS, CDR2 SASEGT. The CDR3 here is CASKEQRNTGELFF. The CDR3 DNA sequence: TGTGCCAGCAAGGAGCAGCGAAACACCGGGGAGCTGTTTTTT.

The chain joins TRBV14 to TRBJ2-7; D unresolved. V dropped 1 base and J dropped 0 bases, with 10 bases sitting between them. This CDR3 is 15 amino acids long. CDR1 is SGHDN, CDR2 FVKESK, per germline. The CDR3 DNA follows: TGTGCCAGCAGCCAAGGTTTGGCGGTCTCCTACGAGCAGTACTTC. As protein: CASSQGLAVSYEQYF.

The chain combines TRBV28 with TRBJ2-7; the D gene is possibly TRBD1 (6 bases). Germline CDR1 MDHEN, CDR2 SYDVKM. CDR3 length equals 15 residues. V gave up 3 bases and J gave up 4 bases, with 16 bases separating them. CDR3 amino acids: CASSFVTGPPYEQYF. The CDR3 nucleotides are TGTGCCAGCAGTTTCGTGACAGGTCCTCCGTACGAGCAGTACTTC. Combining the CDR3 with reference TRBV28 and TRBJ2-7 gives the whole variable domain DVKVTQSSRYLVKRTGEKVFLECVQDMDHENMFWYRQDPGLGLRLIYFSYDVKMKEKGDIPEGYSVSREKKERFSLILESASTNQTSMYLCASSFVTGPPYEQYFGPGTRLTVT.

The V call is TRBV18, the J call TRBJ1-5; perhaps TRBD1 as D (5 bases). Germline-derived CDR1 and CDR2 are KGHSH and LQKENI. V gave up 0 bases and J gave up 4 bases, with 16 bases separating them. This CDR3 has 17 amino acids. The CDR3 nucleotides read TGTGCCAGCTCACCACCGGGGCAGGGCGGAAAGAATCAGCCCCAGCATTTT. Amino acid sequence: CASSPPGQGGKNQPQHF.

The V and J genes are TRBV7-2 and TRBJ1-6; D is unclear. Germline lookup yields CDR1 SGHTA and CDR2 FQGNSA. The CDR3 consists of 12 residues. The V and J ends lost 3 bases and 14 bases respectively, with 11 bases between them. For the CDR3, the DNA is TGTGCCAGCAGCTTGGTGTCGGGGACCCTCCACTTT. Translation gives CASSLVSGTLHF.

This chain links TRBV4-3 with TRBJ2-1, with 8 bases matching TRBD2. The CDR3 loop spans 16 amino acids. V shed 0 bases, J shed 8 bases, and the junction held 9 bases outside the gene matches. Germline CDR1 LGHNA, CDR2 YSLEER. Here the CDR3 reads CASSQEMGGGKDEQFF. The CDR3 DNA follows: TGCGCCAGCAGCCAAGAAATGGGCGGGGGGAAGGATGAGCAGTTCTTC.

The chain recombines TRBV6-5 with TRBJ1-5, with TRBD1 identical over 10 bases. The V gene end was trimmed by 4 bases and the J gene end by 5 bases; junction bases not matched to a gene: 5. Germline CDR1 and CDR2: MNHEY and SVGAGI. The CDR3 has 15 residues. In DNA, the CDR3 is TGTGCCAGCAGTTCCGGACAGGGGGTCGATCAGCCCCAGCATTTT. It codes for CASSSGQGVDQPQHF.

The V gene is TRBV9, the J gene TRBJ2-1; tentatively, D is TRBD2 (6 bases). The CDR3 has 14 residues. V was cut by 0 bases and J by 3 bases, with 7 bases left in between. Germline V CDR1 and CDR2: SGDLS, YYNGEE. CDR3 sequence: CASSVAGDYNEQFF. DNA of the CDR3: TGTGCCAGCAGCGTAGCGGGAGACTACAATGAGCAGTTCTTC.

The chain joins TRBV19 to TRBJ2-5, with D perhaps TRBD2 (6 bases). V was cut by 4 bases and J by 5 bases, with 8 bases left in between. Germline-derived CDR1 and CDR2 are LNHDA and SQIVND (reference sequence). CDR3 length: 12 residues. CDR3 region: CASSSSGETQYF. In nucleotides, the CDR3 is TGTGCCAGTAGTAGCAGCGGGGAGACCCAGTACTTC. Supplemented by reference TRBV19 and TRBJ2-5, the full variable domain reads DGGITQSPKYLFRKEGQNVTLSCEQNLNHDAMYWYRQDPGQGLRLIYYSQIVNDFQKGDIAEGYSVSREKKESFPLTVTSAQKNPTAFYLCASSSSGETQYFGPGTRLLVL.

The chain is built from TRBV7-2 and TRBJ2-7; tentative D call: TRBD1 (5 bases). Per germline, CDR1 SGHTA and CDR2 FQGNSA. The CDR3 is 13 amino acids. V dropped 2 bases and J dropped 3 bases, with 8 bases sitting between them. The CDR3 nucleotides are TGTGCCAGCAGCTTATCAGGGTACTACGAGCAGTACTTC. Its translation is CASSLSGYYEQYF.

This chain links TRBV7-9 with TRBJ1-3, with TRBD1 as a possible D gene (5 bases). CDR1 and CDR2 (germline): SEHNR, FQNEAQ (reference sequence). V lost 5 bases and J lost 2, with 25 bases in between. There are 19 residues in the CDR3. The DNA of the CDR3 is TGTGCCAGCAGCGATCCCCCGGCAGGGATTAAGCCAGCTGGAAACACCATATATTTT. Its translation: CASSDPPAGIKPAGNTIYF.

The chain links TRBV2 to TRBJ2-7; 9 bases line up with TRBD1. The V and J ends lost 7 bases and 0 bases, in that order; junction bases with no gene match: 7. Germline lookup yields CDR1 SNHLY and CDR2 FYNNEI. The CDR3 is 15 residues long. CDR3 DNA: TGTGCCAGCAAGGGAGGGACAGGGAGCTCCTACGAGCAGTACTTC. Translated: CASKGGTGSSYEQYF.

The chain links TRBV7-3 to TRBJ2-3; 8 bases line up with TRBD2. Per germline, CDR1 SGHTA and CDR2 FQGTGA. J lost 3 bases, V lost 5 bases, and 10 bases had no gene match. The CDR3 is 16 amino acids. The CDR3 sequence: CASSQRRASGTDTQYF. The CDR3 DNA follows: TGTGCCAGCAGCCAAAGGCGGGCTAGCGGGACAGATACGCAGTATTTT. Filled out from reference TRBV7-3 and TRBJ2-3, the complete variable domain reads GAGVSQTPSNKVTEKGKYVELRCDPISGHTALYWYRQSLGQGPEFLIYFQGTGAADDSGLPNDRFFAVRPEGSVSTLKIQRTERGDSAVYLCASSQRRASGTDTQYFGPGTRLTVL.